Below are 27 T cell receptor beta chains sequenced from a single sample in a study of cytomegalovirus exposure and HLA in healthy donors. The PCR was carried out with 60 Vbeta primers and 13 Jbeta primers. Sequencing was performed with immunoSEQ multiplex PCR; in TCRdb, only in-frame clones are kept and a portion is missing. Found here are fewer than 150,000 clones, about 78% of them singletons; the top ten hold 2.5% to 3.5%. Sequencing input: PBMCs. The receptor set was obtained from a male donor in good health and CMV-seronegative.

This chain uses TRBV30 with TRBJ2-2; TRBD1 matches at 7 bases. Per germline, CDR1 GTSNPN and CDR2 SVGIG (reference sequence). J gave up 9 bases and V 0 bases, and 4 bases lay outside the gene matches. This CDR3 is built from 13 residues. The CDR3: CAWSVRQGWELFF. The CDR3, as DNA: TGTGCCTGGAGTGTTCGACAGGGTTGGGAGCTGTTTTTT.

This chain uses TRBV7-9 with TRBJ2-1; D perhaps matches TRBD2 (6 bases). V lost 1 base and J 9 bases, leaving 22 bases between the germline ends. CDR1 is SEHNR and CDR2 is FQNEAQ in the germline V gene (reference sequence). This CDR3 spans 17 amino acids. CDR3 region: CASSLGGLVTSILEQFF. Written as DNA, the CDR3 is TGTGCCAGCAGCTTAGGAGGACTGGTCACTAGCATACTTGAGCAGTTCTTC.

This clone was picked up one time. The chain recombines TRBV30 with TRBJ1-1, with D uncertain. Germline CDR1 GTSNPN, CDR2 SVGIG (reference sequence). V was pared by 2 bases and J by 0 bases, with 13 bases between. The CDR3 length is 15 residues. CDR3 amino acids: CAWSKGAGMNTEAFF. DNA of the CDR3: TGTGCCTGGAGTAAAGGTGCGGGGATGAACACTGAAGCTTTCTTT.

V gene TRBV6-6 combines with J gene TRBJ2-2; D perhaps matches TRBD1 (5 bases). The germline V gene encodes CDR1 MNHNY and CDR2 SVGAGI (reference sequence). V lost 0 bases and J 4 bases, leaving 6 bases between the germline ends. This CDR3 comprises 14 residues. For the CDR3, the DNA is TGTGCCAGCAGTTACTCGACAGTCACCGGGGAGCTGTTTTTT. It translates to CASSYSTVTGELFF.

In this sample, this clone turned up once. This chain uses TRBV14 with TRBJ2-2, with D possibly TRBD1 on 6 matching bases. Germline assignment: CDR1 SGHDN and CDR2 FVKESK. V dropped 10 bases and J dropped 1 base, with 19 bases sitting between them. The CDR3 sequence is 16 residues long. CDR3 sequence (DNA): TGTGCCACTTCGGCCAGGGGACGTATGAACACCGGGGAGCTGTTTTTT. Its translation is CATSARGRMNTGELFF.

The chain couples TRBV4-1 to TRBJ2-1; D not resolved. The CDR3 has 15 residues. CDR1 MGHRA and CDR2 YSYEKL come from the germline V gene. The ends were cut back, 7 bases at V and 0 bases at J, with 13 bases in the middle. As DNA, the CDR3 is TGCGCCAGCATCGGGTGGTTCGGCTCCTACAATGAGCAGTTCTTC. Translated, it gives CASIGWFGSYNEQFF.

V and J are TRBV30 and TRBJ2-3; 10 nucleotides agree with TRBD2. Germline lookup yields CDR1 GTSNPN and CDR2 SVGIG (reference sequence). Trimming at V came to 2 bases and at J to 2 bases, leaving 16 bases not matched to a gene. The length of the CDR3 is 19 residues. This CDR3 reads CAWSRGLALMTLLTDTQYF. CDR3 bases: TGTGCCTGGAGTCGGGGACTAGCGTTAATGACGTTGCTCACAGATACGCAGTATTTT.

This clone was seen a handful of times. The chain is built from TRBV4-1 and TRBJ1-1; 7 bases are shared with TRBD1. The CDR3 covers 14 residues. V lost 3 bases and J lost 7; bases outside the gene matches: 8. CDR1 and CDR2 (germline): MGHRA, YSYEKL. The CDR3 sequence: CASSHQGGRGEAFF. The CDR3 nucleotides read TGCGCCAGCAGCCACCAGGGGGGACGGGGTGAAGCTTTCTTT.

V usage is TRBV7-9 and J usage is TRBJ2-5; TRBD2 agrees at 13 bases. Germline V gene data show CDR1 as SEHNR and CDR2 as FQNEAQ (reference sequence). The CDR3 spans 16 residues. The V and J ends lost 5 bases and 4 bases, in that order; junction bases with no gene match: 7. The CDR3 reads CASSPRTSGSGETQYF. CDR3 nucleotide sequence: TGTGCCAGCAGCCCCAGGACTAGCGGGAGTGGAGAGACCCAGTACTTC.

The V gene is TRBV7-3, the J gene TRBJ2-3; TRBD1 aligns across 7 bases. CDR1 SGHTA and CDR2 FQGTGA come from the germline V gene. CDR3 length equals 17 residues. Trimming cost V 2 bases and J 0 bases; bases outside gene matches: 8. In DNA, the CDR3 is TGTGCCAGCAGCTTAGGAAAGGGGGCAGCCAGCACAGATACGCAGTATTTT. Encoded protein: CASSLGKGAASTDTQYF.

This clone was seen just once. V and J are TRBV7-6 and TRBJ1-2, with D tentatively TRBD1 (6 bases). The CDR3 runs 12 residues. CDR1 and CDR2 from the germline V gene are SGHVS and FNYEAQ. V lost 5 bases, J lost 8 bases, and 12 bases lay in between. This CDR3 reads CASSPGQSGYTF. The CDR3 DNA reads TGTGCCAGCAGCCCCGGACAGTCCGGCTACACCTTC.

The J gene is TRBJ1-3, the V gene TRBV2; D is unclear. Per germline, CDR1 SNHLY and CDR2 FYNNEI. The V gene lost 2 bases and the J gene lost 0 bases, with 11 bases spanning the gap. This CDR3 contains 16 residues. The CDR3 region has the DNA TGTGCCAGCAGTGAAAGTGTGATACACTCTGGAAACACCATATATTTT. It codes for CASSESVIHSGNTIYF.

This sequence joins TRBV2 and TRBJ1-1, with TRBD1 identical over 7 bases. Germline lookup yields CDR1 SNHLY and CDR2 FYNNEI. This CDR3 is built from 16 residues. Trimming removed 3 bases from V and 4 bases from J; junction bases left unmatched: 11. The CDR3 loop is CASSEETGLAGTEAFF. CDR3 DNA sequence: TGTGCCAGCAGTGAGGAGACAGGGCTGGCGGGCACTGAAGCTTTCTTT.

The chain joins TRBV4-2 to TRBJ2-3; TRBD2 matches 8 bases. The CDR3 runs to 16 residues. V lost 2 bases, J lost 0 bases, and 4 bases stayed unmatched. Germline V gene data show CDR1 as LGHNA and CDR2 as YNFKEQ. The CDR3 region has the DNA TGTGCCAGCAGCCAATTAGCGGGACCTAGCACAGATACGCAGTATTTT. This gives the protein CASSQLAGPSTDTQYF.

The chain is built from TRBV27 and TRBJ2-5; D is possibly TRBD1 (6 bases). V was pared by 4 bases and J by 7 bases, with 16 bases between. This CDR3 contains 14 residues. Germline values: CDR1 MNHEY, CDR2 SMNVEV (reference sequence). The CDR3 sequence: CASSWDEDSRTQYF. CDR3 nucleotides: TGTGCCAGCAGTTGGGACGAGGACAGTCGGACCCAGTACTTC.

The V and J genes are TRBV7-9 and TRBJ1-5; D is possibly TRBD1 (5 bases). The CDR3 loop spans 15 amino acids. The V and J ends lost 3 bases and 0 bases respectively, with 9 bases between them. In germline, CDR1 is SEHNR, CDR2 FQNEAQ (reference sequence). In nucleotides, the CDR3 is TGTGCCAGCAGCTTTGGGGCACTTAGCAATCAGCCCCAGCATTTT. It translates to CASSFGALSNQPQHF.

The chain links TRBV7-9 to TRBJ2-5; the D gene is possibly TRBD2 (6 bases). The V end was cut by 4 bases, the J end by 5 bases, with 17 bases between. The CDR3 has 15 residues. Germline V lookup: CDR1 SEHNR, CDR2 FQNEAQ (reference sequence). The DNA for the CDR3 is TGTGCCAGCAGCTCGGGGGAGGTTCGAGGGGAGACCCAGTACTTC. It translates to CASSSGEVRGETQYF. The full variable domain, completed using reference TRBV7-9 and TRBJ2-5, is DTGVSQNPRHKITKRGQNVTFRCDPISEHNRLYWYRQTLGQGPEFLTYFQNEAQLEKSRLLSDRFSAERPKGSFSTLEIQRTEQGDSAMYLCASSSGEVRGETQYFGPGTRLLVL.

The chain has TRBV14 and TRBJ2-1; weak D call: TRBD2 (5 bases). Deletions cut 0 bases from V and 12 bases from J, with 18 bases between. Germline V gene lookup returns CDR1 SGHDN and CDR2 FVKESK. The CDR3 covers 15 residues. DNA of the CDR3: TGTGCCAGCAGCCAAGATTTCGGGATACTAAACTGGCAGTTCTTC. Translating gives CASSQDFGILNWQFF.

This clone was observed a few times. The V call is TRBV7-9, the J call TRBJ1-5; D possibly corresponds to TRBD1 (6 bases). The CDR3 loop spans 16 amino acids. V was cut by 1 base and J by 7 bases, with 17 bases left in between. The V gene's germline CDR1 is SEHNR and CDR2 FQNEAQ (reference sequence). The CDR3 coding sequence is TGTGCCAGCAGCTTAGTTACGGGGGGCGCTGAACAGCCCCAGCATTTT. Protein sequence: CASSLVTGGAEQPQHF.

V usage is TRBV5-1 and J usage is TRBJ2-4; TRBD1 aligns across 7 bases. V trimming: 4 bases; J trimming: 0 bases; junction bases outside the gene matches: 10. The CDR3 runs to 17 residues. Per germline, CDR1 SGHRS and CDR2 YFSETQ. CDR3 DNA sequence: TGCGCCAGCAGCCCCCGCGAGGGGGCCTTAGCCAAAAACATTCAGTACTTC. Amino acid sequence: CASSPREGALAKNIQYF.

The rearrangement joins TRBV14 to TRBJ2-7, with 9 bases identical to TRBD1. Germline V gives CDR1 SGHDN, CDR2 FVKESK. The CDR3 sequence is 15 residues long. V was pared by 9 bases and J by 0 bases, with 9 bases of the junction left unmatched. CDR3 amino acids: CARKCGTGISYEQYF. CDR3 nucleotide sequence: TGTGCCAGGAAGTGTGGGACAGGGATCTCCTACGAGCAGTACTTC.

The chain links TRBV7-3 to TRBJ1-2; 10 bases agree with TRBD1. The CDR3 spans 15 residues. V shed 5 bases, J shed 5 bases, and the junction held 8 bases outside the gene matches. Germline lookup yields CDR1 SGHTA and CDR2 FQGTGA. In DNA, the CDR3 is TGTGCCAGCAGCCCCGGAGGGACAGGGGTTTATGGCTACACCTTC. Its protein product is CASSPGGTGVYGYTF.

The chain has TRBV4-3 and TRBJ1-4; 8 positions match TRBD1. The CDR3 extends over 14 amino acids. Losses at the gene ends were 3 bases for V and 6 bases for J; bases not matched to a gene: 3. Germline V lookup: CDR1 LGHNA, CDR2 YSLEER. CDR3 nucleotide sequence: TGCGCCAGCAGCCAGTCAGGGGGCGATGAAAAACTGTTTTTT. Translating it yields CASSQSGGDEKLFF.

The chain is built from TRBV4-2 and TRBJ2-3; 8 nucleotides match TRBD1. This CDR3 contains 17 residues. From germline, CDR1 is LGHNA and CDR2 YNFKEQ. V was pared by 1 base and J by 4 bases, with 10 bases of the junction left unmatched. The CDR3 DNA reads TGTGCCAGCAGCCAAGGGACAGGGAGGAGAAGCGCAGATACGCAGTATTTT. It yields the protein CASSQGTGRRSADTQYF.

The genes are TRBV25-1 and TRBJ2-1, with 13 bases matching TRBD2. V shed 3 bases and J 9 bases; nucleotides not matched to a gene: 8. The CDR3 consists of 16 residues. Germline V CDR1 and CDR2: MGHDK, SYGVNS. CDR3 sequence: CASSDRTSGSLGEQFF. CDR3 nucleotide sequence: TGTGCCAGCAGTGATCGGACTAGCGGGAGTTTAGGTGAGCAGTTCTTC.

The chain uses TRBV15 and TRBJ2-5, with 13 bases that match TRBD2. V trimming: 2 bases; J trimming: 1 base; junction bases outside the gene matches: 1. CDR1 and CDR2 from the germline V gene are LNHNV and YYDKDF (reference sequence). CDR3 length: 16 residues. The CDR3 spells CATSRRLAGGQETQYF. DNA for the CDR3: TGTGCCACCAGCAGAAGACTAGCGGGGGGCCAAGAGACCCAGTACTTC. The whole variable domain, filled in from reference TRBV15 and TRBJ2-5, reads DAMVIQNPRYQVTQFGKPVTLSCSQTLNHNVMYWYQQKSSQAPKLLFHYYDKDFNNEADTPDNFQSRRPNTSFCFLDIRSPGLGDTAMYLCATSRRLAGGQETQYFGPGTRLLVL.

The gene calls are TRBV29-1 and TRBJ1-5; maybe TRBD1 (5 bases). CDR3 length: 13 amino acids. V was clipped by 2 bases and J by 9 bases, with 14 bases between them. Looked up from germline, CDR1 is SQVTM and CDR2 is ANQGSEA. The DNA of the CDR3 is TGCAGCGTTGAATCGGGGGGAAACCCGCCCCAGCATTTT. Its translation is CSVESGGNPPQHF.